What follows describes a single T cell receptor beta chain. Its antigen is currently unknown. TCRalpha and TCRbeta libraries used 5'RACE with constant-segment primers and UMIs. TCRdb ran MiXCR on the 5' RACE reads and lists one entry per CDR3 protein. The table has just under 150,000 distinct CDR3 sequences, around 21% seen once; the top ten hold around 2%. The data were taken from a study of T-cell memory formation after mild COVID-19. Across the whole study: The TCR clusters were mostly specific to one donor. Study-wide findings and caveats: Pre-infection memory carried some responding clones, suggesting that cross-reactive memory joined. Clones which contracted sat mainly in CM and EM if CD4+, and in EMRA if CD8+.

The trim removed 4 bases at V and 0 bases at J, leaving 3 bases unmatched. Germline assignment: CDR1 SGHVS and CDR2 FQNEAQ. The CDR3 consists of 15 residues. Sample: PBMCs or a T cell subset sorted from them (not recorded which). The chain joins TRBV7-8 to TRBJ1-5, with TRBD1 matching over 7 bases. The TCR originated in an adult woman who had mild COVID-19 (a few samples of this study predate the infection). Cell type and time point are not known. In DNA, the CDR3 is TGTGCCAGCAGCTCTAACAGGGGTAGCAATCAGCCCCAGCATTTT. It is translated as CASSSNRGSNQPQHF.